These 6 T cell receptor beta chains were sequenced from one sample in a study of blood T cell repertoires in COVID-19. The repertoire was sequenced with immunoSEQ multiplex PCR; TCRdb's copy has only in-frame clones and lacks some. Altogether some 140,000 clones are present, approximately 85% being singletons, with the ten largest covering 0.55% to 0.75%. Sequencing input: peripheral blood. The receptors derive from a man aged 55 to 70 with COVID-19, enrolled during active disease.

This clone has just one count. The J gene is TRBJ1-5, the V gene TRBV6-5, with D unresolved. Germline lookup yields CDR1 MNHEY and CDR2 SVGAGI. The CDR3 covers 12 residues. V was pared by 9 bases and J by 3 bases, with 9 bases between. Written as DNA, the CDR3 is TGTGCCAGTTCGGGTCTCAATCAGCCCCAGCATTTT. It yields the protein CASSGLNQPQHF.

The chain combines TRBV6-1 with TRBJ1-2; possible D gene TRBD1, 5 bases. This CDR3 comprises 16 residues. Germline assignment: CDR1 MNHNS and CDR2 SASEGT. V dropped 4 bases and J dropped 4 bases, with 19 bases sitting between them. The CDR3 region is CASSAGGEDGSYGYTF. As DNA, the CDR3 is TGTGCCAGCAGTGCCGGAGGGGAGGACGGAAGCTATGGCTACACCTTC.

This clone has a handful of counts. The gene calls are TRBV16 and TRBJ1-2, with D maybe TRBD1 (6 bases). This CDR3 is built from 14 residues. From germline, CDR1 is KGHSY and CDR2 FQNENV. V lost 4 bases and J 6 bases, leaving 15 bases between the germline ends. DNA of the CDR3: TGTGCCAGCAGCCCCTCTACAGGGAGAGATGGCTACACCTTC. This gives the protein CASSPSTGRDGYTF.

V gene TRBV7-2 combines with J gene TRBJ1-6; 9 bases are shared with TRBD1. The V segment lost 5 bases and the J segment 10 bases; nucleotides outside the gene matches: 6. The CDR3 contains 14 residues. Looked up from germline, CDR1 is SGHTA and CDR2 is FQGNSA. The CDR3 protein is CASSHRQGGSPLHF. The CDR3 nucleotides are TGTGCCAGCAGCCACCGACAGGGGGGATCACCCCTCCACTTT. The full variable domain, in which reference TRBV7-2 and TRBJ1-6 provide the parts outside the CDR3, is GAGVSQSPSNKVTEKGKDVELRCDPISGHTALYWYRQSLGQGLEFLIYFQGNSAPDKSGLPSDRFSAERTGGSVSTLTIQRTQQEDSAVYLCASSHRQGGSPLHFGNGTRLTVT.

This clone showed up just a few times. The chain carries TRBV12-3 or TRBV12-4 and TRBJ2-7; a possible D gene is TRBD2 (7 bases). V was shortened by 3 bases and J by 7 bases, with 13 bases between the two germline ends. This CDR3 is 13 amino acids long. The CDR3 DNA reads TGTGCCAGCAGTTTTCGGGGGGCGTATGAGCAGTACTTC. As protein: CASSFRGAYEQYF.

The chain couples TRBV18 to TRBJ2-1; 8 nucleotides align to TRBD1. Germline lookup yields CDR1 KGHSH and CDR2 LQKENI. Trimming cost V 2 bases and J 6 bases; bases outside gene matches: 9. This CDR3 spans 16 amino acids. CDR3 residues: CASSPAGQELTNEQFF. The CDR3 nucleotides are TGTGCCAGCTCACCAGCGGGACAGGAGCTTACCAATGAGCAGTTCTTC.